A single sample gave rise to the 22 T cell receptor beta chains below, sequenced in a study of blood T cell repertoires in COVID-19. Sequencing used immunoSEQ multiplex PCR; TCRdb keeps in-frame clones, though not all of them. Of 220,000 or so clones listed, approximately 86% were seen once; the top ten hold approximately 14%. Sequenced input: PBMCs or T cells enriched from blood (not recorded which). The receptor set was obtained from a woman aged 45-59 years with acute COVID-19.

The chain combines TRBV4-1 with TRBJ1-4; TRBD1 is a possible D gene (6 bases). Trimming removed 1 base from V and 7 bases from J, with 10 bases in between. CDR3 length equals 14 residues. Germline V CDR1 and CDR2: MGHRA, YSYEKL. The CDR3 loop reads CASSQVIGGEKLFF. The CDR3 DNA reads TGCGCCAGCAGCCAAGTAATAGGGGGTGAAAAACTGTTTTTT.

V is TRBV21-1 and J is TRBJ2-1; the listed D gene, TRBD2, was not tested against the DNA. TRBV21-1 is a pseudogene segment. The CDR3 consists of 20 residues. DNA of the CDR3: TGTGCCAGCAGCAACTTCGGGGGGGTCCCAGACTCCATAGACTACAATGAGCAGTTCTTC. It encodes CASSNFGGVPDSIDYNEQFF.

A few counts support this clone. The rearrangement uses TRBV5-1 and TRBJ2-5, with 7 bases fitting TRBD2. Per the germline V gene, CDR1 is SGHRS and CDR2 is YFSETQ. Germline trimming cut 1 base from V and 5 bases from J; bases unmatched to any gene: 5. This CDR3 comprises 14 residues. CDR3 sequence (DNA): TGCGCCAGCAGCTTGCTTCGGGGGGAGGAGACCCAGTACTTC. Protein: CASSLLRGEETQYF.

The J gene is TRBJ2-7, the V gene TRBV7-9; 8 bases are shared with TRBD1. In germline, CDR1 is SEHNR, CDR2 FQNEAQ (reference sequence). There are 14 residues in the CDR3. Germline trimming cut 5 bases from V and 7 bases from J; bases unmatched to any gene: 10. CDR3 in DNA: TGTGCCAGCAGCCGAGGACAGGGACAGAGTGAGCAGTACTTC. It specifies CASSRGQGQSEQYF.

The chain uses TRBV21-1 and TRBJ1-1. TRBV21-1 is a pseudogene. The CDR3 extends over 18 amino acids. The CDR3 is CASRTGPGGAVGNTEAFF. Here the CDR3 DNA reads TGTGCCAGCAGAACCGGCCCTGGAGGGGCGGTGGGGAACACTGAAGCTTTCTTT.

This clone was picked up one time. The genes are TRBV5-4 and TRBJ1-1; 10 nucleotides match TRBD1. Germline V gene lookup returns CDR1 SGHNT and CDR2 YYREEE (reference sequence). V shed 4 bases, J shed 6 bases, and the junction held 6 bases outside the gene matches. The CDR3 consists of 14 residues. CDR3 residues: CASSKGGTGAEAFF. DNA of the CDR3: TGTGCCAGCAGCAAAGGGGGGACAGGGGCTGAAGCTTTCTTT.

The genes are TRBV6-6 and TRBJ2-2; TRBD1 aligns across 7 bases. Germline values: CDR1 MNHNY, CDR2 SVGAGI (reference sequence). This CDR3 spans 14 amino acids. The ends lost 6 bases at V and 0 bases at J; junction bases unmatched: 1. The DNA of the CDR3 is TGTGCCAGCAGAACAGGGGCGAACACCGGGGAGCTGTTTTTT. This translates into CASRTGANTGELFF.

The J gene is TRBJ1-1, the V gene TRBV12-5, with 8 bases lining up with TRBD1. The germline gives CDR1 LGHNT, CDR2 FRNRAP. The CDR3 is 15 residues long. V lost 3 bases, J lost 0 bases, and 3 bases stayed unmatched. The chain's CDR3 is CASGFYRGVNTEAFF. The CDR3 DNA is TGTGCTAGTGGTTTCTACAGGGGGGTGAACACTGAAGCTTTCTTT.

CDR3 region: CASRSTGLGNTIYF. As DNA, the CDR3 is TGTGCCAGTAGATCAACAGGGCTTGGAAACACCATATATTTT. The chain is built from TRBV19 and TRBJ1-3, with TRBD1 as a possible D gene (6 bases). Germline V gene sequence: CDR1 LNHDA, CDR2 SQIVND (reference sequence). The V end was cut by 6 bases, the J end by 3 bases, with 12 bases between. The length of the CDR3 is 14 residues.

The chain uses TRBV18 and TRBJ2-1; D remains unclear. Per germline, CDR1 KGHSH and CDR2 LQKENI. The V end lost 0 bases, the J end lost 7 bases, and 7 bases lay between the germline ends. There are 13 residues in the CDR3. The CDR3 reads CASSPPLVNEQFF. In nucleotides, the CDR3 is TGTGCCAGCTCACCACCGCTAGTTAATGAGCAGTTCTTC.

The chain combines TRBV18 with TRBJ2-1; 7 bases align to TRBD1. The V gene's germline CDR1 is KGHSH and CDR2 LQKENI. The CDR3 is 17 amino acids. With V trimmed by 0 bases and J by 0 bases, 5 bases remained unmatched. CDR3: CASSPPVGQSSYNEQFF. CDR3 coding DNA: TGTGCCAGCTCACCACCGGTGGGACAGAGCTCCTACAATGAGCAGTTCTTC. The full variable domain, rest sourced from reference TRBV18 and TRBJ2-1, is NAGVMQNPRHLVRRRGQEARLRCSPMKGHSHVYWYRQLPEEGLKFMVYLQKENIIDESGMPKERFSAEFPKEGPSILRIQQVVRGDSAAYFCASSPPVGQSSYNEQFFGPGTRLTVL.

The rearrangement links TRBV18 to TRBJ1-1; D is perhaps TRBD1 (6 bases). Germline CDR1 KGHSH, CDR2 LQKENI. The CDR3 extends over 18 amino acids. V was trimmed by 2 bases and J by 1 base, leaving 20 bases between them. CDR3 sequence: CASSPGQLRQVGNTEAFF. The CDR3 coding sequence is TGTGCCAGCTCACCAGGGCAGTTGAGACAGGTTGGGAACACTGAAGCTTTCTTT.

The gene calls are TRBV12-5 and TRBJ2-3; D is undetermined. The CDR3 runs to 13 residues. Germline CDR1 is LGHNT and CDR2 is FRNRAP. Deletions cut 4 bases from V and 2 bases from J, with 7 bases between. The CDR3, as DNA: TGTGCTAGTGGTTCGGTCAACACAGATACGCAGTATTTT. Amino acids: CASGSVNTDTQYF.

CDR3 nucleotide sequence: TGTGCCAGCAGTGATCCGGGTCCATGGGGCAATCAGCCCCAGCATTTT. This gives the protein CASSDPGPWGNQPQHF. The genes are TRBV2 and TRBJ1-5; D is unclear. CDR3 size: 16 residues. With 3 bases removed from V and 2 bases from J, the gap between germline ends came to 14 bases. Germline CDR1 reads SNHLY; CDR2 reads FYNNEI.

This clone appeared once. This chain links TRBV5-8 with TRBJ1-3; TRBD1 matches 8 bases. The CDR3 loop spans 16 amino acids. The J segment lost 0 bases and the V segment lost 4 bases, leaving 6 bases of the junction unmatched. The V gene's germline CDR1 is SGHTS and CDR2 YDEGEE. The CDR3 here is CASSGYRGSSGNTIYF. CDR3 in DNA: TGTGCCAGCAGCGGATACAGGGGGAGCTCTGGAAACACCATATATTTT.

This chain connects TRBV3-1 (or the pseudogene TRBV3-2) to TRBJ1-4; TRBD1 is a possible D gene (5 bases). Germline V gene lookup returns CDR1 LGHDT and CDR2 YNNKEL (reference sequence). The CDR3 has 16 amino acids. V lost 5 bases, J lost 0 bases, and 13 bases lay in between. The CDR3 reads CASSSAGEATNEKLFF. DNA for the CDR3: TGTGCCAGCAGCTCAGCGGGGGAGGCAACTAATGAAAAACTGTTTTTT.

The V gene is TRBV7-9, the J gene TRBJ2-4; D call uncertain. The CDR3 covers 14 residues. V lost 1 base to trimming and J lost 8 bases, with 12 bases between them. The V gene's germline CDR1 is SEHNR and CDR2 FQNEAQ (reference sequence). The DNA of the CDR3 is TGTGCCAGCAGCTTAGGTCCCAGACGGGACATTCAGTACTTC. Translation gives CASSLGPRRDIQYF.

The V gene is TRBV4-1, the J gene TRBJ1-2; 7 bases align to TRBD1. The V segment lost 0 bases and the J segment 4 bases; nucleotides outside the gene matches: 2. This CDR3 region has 14 residues. Germline CDR1 reads MGHRA; CDR2 reads YSYEKL. This CDR3 reads CASSQEGQLYGYTF. The CDR3 DNA follows: TGCGCCAGCAGCCAAGAGGGACAGCTCTATGGCTACACCTTC.

V gene TRBV7-9 combines with J gene TRBJ2-7; D not resolved. Trimming left V 2 bases short and J 1 base short, with 9 bases between. Germline-derived CDR1 and CDR2 are SEHNR and FQNEAQ (reference sequence). This CDR3 comprises 14 residues. The CDR3 DNA follows: TGTGCCAGCAGCTTATCTTCGAGGTCCTACGAGCAGTACTTC. Translation gives CASSLSSRSYEQYF.

The CDR3 bases are TGCGCCAGCAGCGTGGAAATGGGCGGGTCCTACGAGCAGTACTTC. Translated: CASSVEMGGSYEQYF. This chain connects TRBV5-1 to TRBJ2-7, with a possible D match to TRBD2 (5 bases). Germline values: CDR1 SGHRS, CDR2 YFSETQ. V gave up 4 bases and J gave up 1 base, with 15 bases separating them. This CDR3 is built from 15 residues.

The rearrangement uses TRBV27 and TRBJ1-1; unclear D gene. Germline loops: CDR1 MNHEY, CDR2 SMNVEV (reference sequence). V lost 0 bases to trimming and J lost 7 bases, with 15 bases between them. The CDR3 totals 15 residues. CDR3 region: CASSLSSGGAVEAFF. CDR3 nucleotide sequence: TGTGCCAGCAGTTTATCCTCGGGAGGCGCCGTTGAAGCTTTCTTT.

This clone showed up just a few times. Other DNA sequences from this sample encode an identical CDR3 as well. This chain uses TRBV28 with TRBJ1-3; 7 nucleotides match TRBD1. Per the germline V gene, CDR1 is MDHEN and CDR2 is SYDVKM. Trimming removed 2 bases from V and 2 bases from J; junction bases left unmatched: 0. This CDR3 has 14 residues. In DNA form, the CDR3 reads TGTGCCAGCAGTTTAGACAGGGCTGGAAACACCATATATTTT. The encoded protein is CASSLDRAGNTIYF.